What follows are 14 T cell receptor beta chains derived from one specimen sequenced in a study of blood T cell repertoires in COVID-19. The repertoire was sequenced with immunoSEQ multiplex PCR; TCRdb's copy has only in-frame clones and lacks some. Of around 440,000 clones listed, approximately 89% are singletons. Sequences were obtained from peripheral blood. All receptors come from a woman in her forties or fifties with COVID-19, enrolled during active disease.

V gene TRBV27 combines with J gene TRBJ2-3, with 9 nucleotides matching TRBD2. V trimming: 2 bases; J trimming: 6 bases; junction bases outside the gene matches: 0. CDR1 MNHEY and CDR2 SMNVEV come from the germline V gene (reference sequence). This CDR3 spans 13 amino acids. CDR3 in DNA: TGTGCCAGCAGTTTAGCGGGAGGGGATACGCAGTATTTT. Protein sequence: CASSLAGGDTQYF.

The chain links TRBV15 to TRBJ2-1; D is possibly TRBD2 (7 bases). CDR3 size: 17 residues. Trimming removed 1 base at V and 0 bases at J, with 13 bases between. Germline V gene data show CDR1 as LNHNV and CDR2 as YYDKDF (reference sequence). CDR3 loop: CATSRVGGDSSYNEQFF. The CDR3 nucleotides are TGTGCCACCAGCAGAGTAGGGGGGGATAGCTCCTACAATGAGCAGTTCTTC.

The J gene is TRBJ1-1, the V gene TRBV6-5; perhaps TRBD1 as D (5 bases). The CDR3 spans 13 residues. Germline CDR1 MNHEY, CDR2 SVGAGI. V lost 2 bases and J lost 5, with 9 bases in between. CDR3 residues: CASSYVGGTEAFF. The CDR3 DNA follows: TGTGCCAGCAGTTACGTCGGGGGGACTGAAGCTTTCTTT.

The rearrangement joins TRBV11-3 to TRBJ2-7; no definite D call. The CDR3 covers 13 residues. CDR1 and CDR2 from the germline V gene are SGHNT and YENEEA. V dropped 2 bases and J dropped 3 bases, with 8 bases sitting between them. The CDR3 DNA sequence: TGTGCCAGCAGCTTATCCGGAGACTACGAGCAGTACTTC. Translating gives CASSLSGDYEQYF.

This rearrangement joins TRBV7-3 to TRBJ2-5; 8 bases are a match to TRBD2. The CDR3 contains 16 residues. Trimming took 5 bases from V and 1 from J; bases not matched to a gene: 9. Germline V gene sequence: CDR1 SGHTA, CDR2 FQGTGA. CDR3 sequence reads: CASSPNQLAAQETQYF. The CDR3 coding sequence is TGTGCCAGCAGCCCTAACCAACTAGCGGCCCAAGAGACCCAGTACTTC.

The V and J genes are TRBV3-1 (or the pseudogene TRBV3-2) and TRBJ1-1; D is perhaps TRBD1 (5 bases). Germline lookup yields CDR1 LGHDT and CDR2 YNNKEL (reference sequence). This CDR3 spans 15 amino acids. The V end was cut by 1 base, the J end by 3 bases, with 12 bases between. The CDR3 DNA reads TGTGCCAGCAGCCAAGGCCCGGGGGGGTACACTGAAGCTTTCTTT. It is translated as CASSQGPGGYTEAFF.

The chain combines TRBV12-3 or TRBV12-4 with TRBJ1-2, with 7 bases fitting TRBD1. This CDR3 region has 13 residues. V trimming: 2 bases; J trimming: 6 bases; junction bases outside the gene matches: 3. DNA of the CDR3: TGTGCCAGCAGTTTAAGGGGGCGGAATGGCTACACCTTC. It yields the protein CASSLRGRNGYTF.

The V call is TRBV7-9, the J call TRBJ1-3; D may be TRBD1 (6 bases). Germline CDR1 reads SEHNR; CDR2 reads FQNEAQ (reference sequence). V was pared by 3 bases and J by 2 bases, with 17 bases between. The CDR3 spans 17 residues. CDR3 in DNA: TGTGCCAGCAGCTTCACGGCCGGACAGTTGGCTGGAAACACCATATATTTT. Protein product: CASSFTAGQLAGNTIYF. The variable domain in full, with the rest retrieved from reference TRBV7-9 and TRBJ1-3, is DTGVSQNPRHKITKRGQNVTFRCDPISEHNRLYWYRQTLGQGPEFLTYFQNEAQLEKSRLLSDRFSAERPKGSFSTLEIQRTEQGDSAMYLCASSFTAGQLAGNTIYFGEGSWLTVV.

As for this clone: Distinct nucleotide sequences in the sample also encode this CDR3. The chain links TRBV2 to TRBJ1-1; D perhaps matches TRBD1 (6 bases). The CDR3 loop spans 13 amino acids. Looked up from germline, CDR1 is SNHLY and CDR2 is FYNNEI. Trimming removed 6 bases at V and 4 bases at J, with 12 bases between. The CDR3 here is CASRQGSGTEAFF. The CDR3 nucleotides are TGTGCCAGCAGACAGGGCAGCGGCACTGAAGCTTTCTTT.

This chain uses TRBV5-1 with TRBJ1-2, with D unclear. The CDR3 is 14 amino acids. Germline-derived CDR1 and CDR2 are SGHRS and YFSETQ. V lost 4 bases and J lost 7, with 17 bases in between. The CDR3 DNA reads TGCGCCAGCAGCCTAGAAGTTAGATTCGGTGGCTACACCTTC. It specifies CASSLEVRFGGYTF.

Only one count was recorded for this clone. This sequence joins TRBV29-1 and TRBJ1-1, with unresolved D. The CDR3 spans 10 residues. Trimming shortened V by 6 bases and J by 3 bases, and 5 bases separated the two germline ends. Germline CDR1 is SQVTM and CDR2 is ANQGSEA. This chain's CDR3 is CSVADTEAFF. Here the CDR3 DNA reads TGCAGCGTGGCCGACACTGAAGCTTTCTTT.

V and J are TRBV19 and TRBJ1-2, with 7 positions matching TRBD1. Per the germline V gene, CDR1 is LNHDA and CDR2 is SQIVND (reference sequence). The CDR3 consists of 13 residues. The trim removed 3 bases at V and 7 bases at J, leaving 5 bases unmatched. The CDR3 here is CASSIQRQGGYTF. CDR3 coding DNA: TGTGCCAGTAGTATCCAACGACAGGGTGGCTACACCTTC.

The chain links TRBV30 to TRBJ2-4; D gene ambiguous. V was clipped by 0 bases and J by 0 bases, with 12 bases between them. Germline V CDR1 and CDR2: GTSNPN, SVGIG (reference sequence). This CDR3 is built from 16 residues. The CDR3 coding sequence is TGTGCCTGGAGTGTGCGGCACCCGCTAGCCAAAAACATTCAGTACTTC. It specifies CAWSVRHPLAKNIQYF.

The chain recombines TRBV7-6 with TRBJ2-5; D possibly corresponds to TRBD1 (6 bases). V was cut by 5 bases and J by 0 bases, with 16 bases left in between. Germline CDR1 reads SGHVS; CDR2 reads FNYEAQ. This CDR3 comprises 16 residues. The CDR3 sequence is CASSARLQGYQETQYF. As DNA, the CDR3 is TGTGCCAGCAGCGCCCGACTTCAGGGGTACCAAGAGACCCAGTACTTC.